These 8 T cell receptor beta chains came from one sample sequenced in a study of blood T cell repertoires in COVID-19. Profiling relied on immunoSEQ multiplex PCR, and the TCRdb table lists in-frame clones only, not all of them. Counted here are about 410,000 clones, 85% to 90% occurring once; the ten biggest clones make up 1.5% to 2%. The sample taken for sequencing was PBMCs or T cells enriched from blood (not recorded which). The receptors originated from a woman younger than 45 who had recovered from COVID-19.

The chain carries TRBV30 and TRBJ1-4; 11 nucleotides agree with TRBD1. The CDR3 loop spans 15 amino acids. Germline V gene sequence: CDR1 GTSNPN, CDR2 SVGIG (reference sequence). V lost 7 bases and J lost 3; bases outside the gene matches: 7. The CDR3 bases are TGTGCCTTCCGGGACAGGGGGAGGGCTAATGAAAAACTGTTTTTT. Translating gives CAFRDRGRANEKLFF.

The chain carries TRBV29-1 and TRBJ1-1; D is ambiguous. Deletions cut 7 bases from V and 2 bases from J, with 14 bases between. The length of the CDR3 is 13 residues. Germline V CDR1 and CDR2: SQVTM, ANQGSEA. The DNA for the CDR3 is TGCAGCGGCGGTTTGCAGCCAAACACTGAAGCTTTCTTT. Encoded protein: CSGGLQPNTEAFF.

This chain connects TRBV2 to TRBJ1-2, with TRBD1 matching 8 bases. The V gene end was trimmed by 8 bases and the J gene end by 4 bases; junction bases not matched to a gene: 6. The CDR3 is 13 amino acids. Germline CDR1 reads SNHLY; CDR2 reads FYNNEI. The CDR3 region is CASWTGTGYGYTF. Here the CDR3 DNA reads TGTGCCAGCTGGACCGGGACAGGCTATGGCTACACCTTC.

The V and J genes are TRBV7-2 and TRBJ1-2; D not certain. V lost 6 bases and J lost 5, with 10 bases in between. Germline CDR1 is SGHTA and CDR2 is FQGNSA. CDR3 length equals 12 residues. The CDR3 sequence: CASRINSYGYTF. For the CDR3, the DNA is TGTGCCAGCAGAATTAACAGTTATGGCTACACCTTC.

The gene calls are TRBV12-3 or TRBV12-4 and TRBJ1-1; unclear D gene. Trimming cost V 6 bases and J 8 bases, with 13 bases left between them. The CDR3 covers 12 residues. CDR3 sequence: CASRLSWAEAFF. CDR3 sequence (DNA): TGTGCCAGCAGGTTGTCCTGGGCCGAAGCTTTCTTT.

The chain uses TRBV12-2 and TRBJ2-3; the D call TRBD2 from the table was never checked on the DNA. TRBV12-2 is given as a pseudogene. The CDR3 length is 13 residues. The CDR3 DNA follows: TGTGCAAGTCGCTTAGTCAAGAGAGATACGCAGTATTTT. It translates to CASRLVKRDTQYF.

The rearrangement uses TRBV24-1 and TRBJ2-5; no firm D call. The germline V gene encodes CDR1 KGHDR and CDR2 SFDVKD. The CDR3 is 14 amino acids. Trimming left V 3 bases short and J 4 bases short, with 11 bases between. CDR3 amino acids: CATSDEPRGETQYF. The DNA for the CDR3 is TGTGCCACCAGTGATGAGCCGCGAGGAGAGACCCAGTACTTC.

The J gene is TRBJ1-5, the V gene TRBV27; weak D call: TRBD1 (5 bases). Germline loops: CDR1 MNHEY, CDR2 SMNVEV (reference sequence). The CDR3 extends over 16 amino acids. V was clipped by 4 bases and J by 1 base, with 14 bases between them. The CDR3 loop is CASSSARRGSNQPQHF. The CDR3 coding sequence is TGTGCCAGCAGTTCCGCCAGGAGGGGAAGCAATCAGCCCCAGCATTTT.